This T cell receptor (beta chain) is drawn from a study of persistence of HIV-infected CD4 T cells. This clone was found a few times. Its target is unknown. The libraries were made with immunoSEQ version 4 in survey mode. Generated by immunoSEQ multiplex PCR, the TCRdb table keeps only in-frame clones and is missing some. The data contain 48,000 or so clones, 75% to 85% of them seen just once; the ten biggest clones take up less than 3%. Stimulation used 8 to 10 ug/mL lysate from CMV-infected fibroblasts. Sorted nonresponding memory CD4+ T cells were CD40L-negative, CD69-negative, CD45RO-high. Plasma HIV-1 RNA stayed below 50 copies/mL for at least 4 years. V lost 4 bases to trimming and J lost 4 bases, with 9 bases between them. Germline values: CDR1 SGHRS, CDR2 YFSETQ. This CDR3 has 13 residues.

Material: CD4+ T cells sorted from PBMCs after approximately 20-hour stimulation, obtained from a patient who received antiretroviral therapy. V gene TRBV5-1 combines with J gene TRBJ1-3; D perhaps matches TRBD1 (5 bases). The sequence came from an adult man with HIV who was CMV-seropositive. The CDR3 DNA reads as TGCGCCAGCAGCCGGGACGGCGGAAACACCATATATTTT. Protein: CASSRDGGNTIYF.